The sequence of this TCR beta chain was determined in a study of T cells in Graves' hyperthyroidism and ophthalmopathy. Patients aged 18 to 65 had newly diagnosed hyperthyroidism that had lasted under 2 months. The J segment lost 7 bases and the V segment lost 2 bases, leaving 1 base of the junction unmatched. The V gene's germline CDR1 is DFQATT and CDR2 SNEGSKA (reference sequence). The CDR3 spans 12 residues. This clonotype was counted a few times. RNA transcripts served as the template for amplifying TCR beta CDR3 regions. A set of HTBI primers served as the primers for a first-round RT-PCR of the TCR CDR3. TCRdb re-called the multiplex PCR reads with MiXCR, one entry per CDR3 protein. The sample records about 320,000 distinct CDR3 sequences, around 17% being singletons.

Sequencing was done on a sample of blood. This chain uses TRBV20-1 with TRBJ1-5, with 8 bases fitting TRBD1. The clonotype originates from a man between 25 and 39 years old with Graves' hyperthyroidism. In DNA, the CDR3 is TGCAGTGCTAGACCAGGGGGCCAGCCCCAGCATTTT. It codes for CSARPGGQPQHF.